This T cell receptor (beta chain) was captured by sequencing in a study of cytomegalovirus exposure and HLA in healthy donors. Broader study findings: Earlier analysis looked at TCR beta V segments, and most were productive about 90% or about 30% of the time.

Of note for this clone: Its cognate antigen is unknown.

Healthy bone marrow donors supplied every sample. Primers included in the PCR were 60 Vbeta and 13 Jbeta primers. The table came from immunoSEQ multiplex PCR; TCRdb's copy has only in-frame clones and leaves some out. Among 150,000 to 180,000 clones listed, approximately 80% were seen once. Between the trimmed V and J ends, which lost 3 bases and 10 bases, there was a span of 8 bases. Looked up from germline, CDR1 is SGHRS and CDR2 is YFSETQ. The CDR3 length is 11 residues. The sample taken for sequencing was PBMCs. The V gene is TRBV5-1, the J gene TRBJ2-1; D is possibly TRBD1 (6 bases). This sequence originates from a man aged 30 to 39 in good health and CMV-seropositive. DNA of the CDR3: TGCGCCAGCAGCTCCGACAGGGAGCAGTTCTTC. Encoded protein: CASSSDREQFF.